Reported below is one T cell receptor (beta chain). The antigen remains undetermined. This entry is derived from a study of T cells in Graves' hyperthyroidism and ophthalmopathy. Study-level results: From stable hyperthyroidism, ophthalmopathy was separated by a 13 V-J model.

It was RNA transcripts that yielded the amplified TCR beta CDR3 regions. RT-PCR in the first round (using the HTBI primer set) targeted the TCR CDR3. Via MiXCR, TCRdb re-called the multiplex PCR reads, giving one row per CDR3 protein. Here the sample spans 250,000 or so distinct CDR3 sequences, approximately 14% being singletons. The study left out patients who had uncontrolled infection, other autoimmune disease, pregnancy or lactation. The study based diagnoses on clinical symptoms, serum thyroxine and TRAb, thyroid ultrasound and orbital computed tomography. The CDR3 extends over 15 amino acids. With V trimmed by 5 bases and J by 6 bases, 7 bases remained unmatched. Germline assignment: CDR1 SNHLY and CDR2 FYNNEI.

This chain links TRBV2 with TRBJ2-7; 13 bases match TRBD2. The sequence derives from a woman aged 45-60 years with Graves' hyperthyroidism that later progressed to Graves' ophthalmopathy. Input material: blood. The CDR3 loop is CASSFGLAGEGEQYF. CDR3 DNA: TGTGCCAGCAGTTTTGGACTAGCGGGAGAAGGCGAGCAGTACTTC.